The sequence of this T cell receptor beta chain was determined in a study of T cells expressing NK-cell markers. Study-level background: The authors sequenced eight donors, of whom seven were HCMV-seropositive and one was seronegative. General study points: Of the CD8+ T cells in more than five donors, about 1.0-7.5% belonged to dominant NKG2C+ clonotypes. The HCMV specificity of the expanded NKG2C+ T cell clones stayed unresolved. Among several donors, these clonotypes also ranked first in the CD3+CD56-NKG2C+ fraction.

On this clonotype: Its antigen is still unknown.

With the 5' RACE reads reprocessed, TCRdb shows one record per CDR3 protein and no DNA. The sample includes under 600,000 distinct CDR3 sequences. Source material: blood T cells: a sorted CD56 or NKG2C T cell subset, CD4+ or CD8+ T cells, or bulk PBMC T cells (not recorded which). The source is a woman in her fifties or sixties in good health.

This chain's CDR3 is CASSLSGTGATRQYF. The chain recombines TRBV5-6 with TRBJ2-7; absent DNA, TCRdb's TRBD1 call cannot be checked. CDR1 and CDR2 from the germline V gene are SGHDT and YYEEEE. CDR3 length: 15 residues.